These 6 T cell receptor beta chains were sequenced from one sample in a study of blood T cell repertoires in COVID-19. Assay used: immunoSEQ multiplex PCR; TCRdb lists only in-frame clones, some missing. The sample holds 300,000 or so clones; about 90% are singletons and the top ten take roughly 0.94%. Source material: PBMCs or T cells enriched from blood (not recorded which). These receptors all come from a woman aged 30 to 39 who had recovered from COVID-19.

The J gene is TRBJ1-4, the V gene TRBV3-1 (or the pseudogene TRBV3-2); the D gene is possibly TRBD1 (5 bases). This CDR3 comprises 13 residues. With 4 bases removed from V and 5 bases from J, the gap between germline ends came to 8 bases. Germline CDR1 is LGHDT and CDR2 is YNNKEL (reference sequence). CDR3 in DNA: TGTGCCAGCAGCCGAGCAGGGAATGAAAAACTGTTTTTT. Encoded protein: CASSRAGNEKLFF.

The chain carries TRBV9 and TRBJ1-6; unclear D gene. The germline CDR1 and CDR2 sequences are SGDLS and YYNGEE. The CDR3 is 12 amino acids. Trimming cost V 7 bases and J 7 bases, with 9 bases left between them. In DNA form, the CDR3 reads TGTGCCAGCGGTCGGGAAAATTCACCCCTCCACTTT. This encodes CASGRENSPLHF.

The gene calls are TRBV2 and TRBJ2-3, with 12 bases fitting TRBD2. Germline V gives CDR1 SNHLY, CDR2 FYNNEI. This CDR3 has 18 residues. Trimming at V came to 5 bases and at J to 0 bases, leaving 9 bases not matched to a gene. CDR3 protein: CASSTSGGPVPSTDTQYF. The CDR3 region has the DNA TGTGCCAGCAGTACTAGCGGGGGGCCCGTGCCTAGCACAGATACGCAGTATTTT.

The chain couples TRBV7-9 to TRBJ1-1; D might be TRBD1 (5 bases). CDR1 SEHNR and CDR2 FQNEAQ come from the germline V gene (reference sequence). The CDR3 extends over 12 amino acids. The V end was cut by 11 bases, the J end by 4 bases, with 14 bases between. The CDR3 sequence: CAPGGGLTEAFF. CDR3 nucleotides: TGTGCCCCGGGGGGGGGACTCACTGAAGCTTTCTTT.

The gene calls are TRBV19 and TRBJ2-5, with a possible D match to TRBD1 (5 bases). Per germline, CDR1 LNHDA and CDR2 SQIVND (reference sequence). The CDR3 runs 15 residues. V was cut by 5 bases and J by 3 bases, with 16 bases left in between. In DNA, the CDR3 is TGTGCCAGTAGTTTAGGAGAGCAGGGAAAAGAGACCCAGTACTTC. Translated: CASSLGEQGKETQYF.

This clone was counted only a few times. This chain uses TRBV11-2 with TRBJ1-3; TRBD1 agrees at 7 bases. The V segment lost 5 bases and the J segment 2 bases; nucleotides outside the gene matches: 9. The CDR3 has 16 amino acids. Looked up from germline, CDR1 is SGHAT and CDR2 is FQNNGV. The CDR3 DNA reads as TGTGCCAGCAGCCTCAGGACAGGTCAGCCTGGAAACACCATATATTTT. Encoded protein: CASSLRTGQPGNTIYF.